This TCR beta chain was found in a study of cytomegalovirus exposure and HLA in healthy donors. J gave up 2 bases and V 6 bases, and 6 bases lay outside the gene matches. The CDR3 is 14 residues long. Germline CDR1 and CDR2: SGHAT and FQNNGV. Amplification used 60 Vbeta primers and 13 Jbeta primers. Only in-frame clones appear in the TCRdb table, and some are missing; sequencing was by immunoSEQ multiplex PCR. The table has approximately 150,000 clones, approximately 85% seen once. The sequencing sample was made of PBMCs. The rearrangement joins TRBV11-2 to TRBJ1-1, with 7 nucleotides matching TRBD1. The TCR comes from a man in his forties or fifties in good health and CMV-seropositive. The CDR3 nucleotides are TGTGCCAGCAGACCTCAGGGGGGAAACACTGAAGCTTTCTTT. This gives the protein CASRPQGGNTEAFF.